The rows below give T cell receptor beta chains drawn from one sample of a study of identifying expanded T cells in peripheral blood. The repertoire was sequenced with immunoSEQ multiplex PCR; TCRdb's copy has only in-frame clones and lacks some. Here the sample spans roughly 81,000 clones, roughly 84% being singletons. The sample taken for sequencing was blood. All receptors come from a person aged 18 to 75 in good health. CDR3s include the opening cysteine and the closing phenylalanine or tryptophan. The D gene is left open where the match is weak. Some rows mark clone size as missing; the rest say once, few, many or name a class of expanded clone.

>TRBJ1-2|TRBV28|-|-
TGTGCCAGCAGCTCGCTAACTATCTCCTATGGCTACACCTTC
CASSSLTISYGYTF
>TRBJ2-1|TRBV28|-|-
TGTGCCAGCAGGACCAGGGGGGGAAGCTCCTACAATGAGCAGTTCTTC
CASRTRGGSSYNEQFF
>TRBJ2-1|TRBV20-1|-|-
TGCAGTGCTAGACAGAATGAGCAGTTCTTC
CSARQNEQFF
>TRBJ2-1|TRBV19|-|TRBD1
TGTGCCAGTAGTATAAAGGGACAGGCCAATGAGCAGTTCTTC
CASSIKGQANEQFF
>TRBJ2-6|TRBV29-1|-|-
TGCAGCGTTGTCCCCCCTGGGGGGCTCAGCTCTGGGGCCAACGTCCTGACTTTC
CSVVPPGGLSSGANVLTF
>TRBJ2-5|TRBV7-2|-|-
TGTGCCAGCAGCTTAGCCACAGGGTCACAAGAGACCCAGTACTTC
CASSLATGSQETQYF
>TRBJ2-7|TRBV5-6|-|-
TGTGCCAGCACCTGGGGAACCTCCTACGAGCAGTACTTC
CASTWGTSYEQYF
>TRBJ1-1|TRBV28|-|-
TGTGCCAGCGCCCTCGGCGGGGTGTATGTGAACACTGAAGCTTTCTTT
CASALGGVYVNTEAFF
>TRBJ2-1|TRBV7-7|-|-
TGTGCTAGCAGCTTAGGTCCGCAAGCCTACAATGAGCAGTTCTTC
CASSLGPQAYNEQFF
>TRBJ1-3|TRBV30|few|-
TGTGCCTGGAGTCAGGGGAGTGGAAACACCATATATTTT
CAWSQGSGNTIYF
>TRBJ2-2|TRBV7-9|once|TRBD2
TGTGCCAGCAGCTTCATTTGGGCGGGAGACGCCGGGGAGCTGTTTTTT
CASSFIWAGDAGELFF
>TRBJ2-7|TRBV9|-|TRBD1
TGTGCCAGCAGCGTAAACCCCTATCCCGGACAGGGCCCCTACGAGCAGTACTTC
CASSVNPYPGQGPYEQYF
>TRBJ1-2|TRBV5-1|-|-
TGCGCCAGCAGCTTGGACGGGGGTGACTATGGCTACACCTTC
CASSLDGGDYGYTF
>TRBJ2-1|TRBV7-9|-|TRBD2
TGTGCCAGCAGGCAATGGGAGGGAGACAATGAGCAGTTCTTC
CASRQWEGDNEQFF
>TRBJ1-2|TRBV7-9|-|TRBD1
TGTGCCAGCAGCAAGGGACAGGTCGGCTATGGCTACACCTTC
CASSKGQVGYGYTF
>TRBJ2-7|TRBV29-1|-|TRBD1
TGCAGCGTTGGTGGACAGGGGGCTGGGGAGCAGTACTTC
CSVGGQGAGEQYF
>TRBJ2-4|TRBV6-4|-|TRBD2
TGTGCCAGCAGTGACGATGCGGGAGGAGGAATTCAGTACTTC
CASSDDAGGGIQYF
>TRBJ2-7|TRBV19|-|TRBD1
TGTGCCAGTAGTATTGGGGACAGGGGTTACGAGCAGTACTTC
CASSIGDRGYEQYF
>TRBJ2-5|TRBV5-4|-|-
TGTGCCAGCAGCCCCCAGGGTCAAGAGACCCAGTACTTC
CASSPQGQETQYF
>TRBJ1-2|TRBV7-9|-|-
TGTGCCAGCAGCCCCGGCGGCCTGCTCTATGGCTACACCTTC
CASSPGGLLYGYTF
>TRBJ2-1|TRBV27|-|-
TGTGCCAGCAGGCGGACAGTCGATCACAATGAGCAGTTCTTC
CASRRTVDHNEQFF
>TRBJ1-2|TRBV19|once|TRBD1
TGTGCCAGTAGTCCGACAGGGAGGAGACCGGGCTACACCTTC
CASSPTGRRPGYTF
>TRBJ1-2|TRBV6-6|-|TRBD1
TGTGCCAGCAGTCGGGACAGGGAATATGGCTACACCTTC
CASSRDREYGYTF
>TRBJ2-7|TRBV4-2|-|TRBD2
TGTGCCAGCAGCCCAAACCCAACTCTTGGCGGGAGTAGTTACGAGCAGTACTTC
CASSPNPTLGGSSYEQYF
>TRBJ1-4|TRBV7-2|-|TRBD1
TGTGCCAGCAGCTTAGGGCAGGGGGGAACTAATGAAAAACTGTTTTTT
CASSLGQGGTNEKLFF
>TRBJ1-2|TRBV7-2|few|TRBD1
TGTGCCAGCAGCTTAGACCGGGGAACAGGGGGCGGCTACACCTTC
CASSLDRGTGGGYTF
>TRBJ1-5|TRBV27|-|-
TGTGCCAGCAGCGGCAGGGCTTCGGGGCAGCCCCAGCATTTT
CASSGRASGQPQHF
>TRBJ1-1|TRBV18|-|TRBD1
TGTGCCAGCTCAATTAAGACAGGGGGGGACACTGAAGCTTTCTTT
CASSIKTGGDTEAFF
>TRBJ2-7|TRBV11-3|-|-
TGTGCCAGCAGCCCCTCCGCTAGTGGATCCTACGAGCAGTACTTC
CASSPSASGSYEQYF
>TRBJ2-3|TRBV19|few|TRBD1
TGTGCCAGTAGAGACAGGGACACAGATACGCAGTATTTT
CASRDRDTDTQYF
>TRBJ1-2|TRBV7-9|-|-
TGTGCCAGCAGCTTAGCCCTGGGATCCCATGGCTACACCTTC
CASSLALGSHGYTF
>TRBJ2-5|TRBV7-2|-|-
TGTGCCAGCAGCTTAGGGCGGAAAGAGACCCAGTACTTC
CASSLGRKETQYF
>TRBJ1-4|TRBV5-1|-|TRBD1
TGCGCCAGCAGCTTGGGACAGGAACAGGGGGCTAAACTGTTTTTT
CASSLGQEQGAKLFF
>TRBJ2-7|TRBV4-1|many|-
TGCGCCAGCAGCCAAACGGGACAACTGAACTACGAGCAGTACTTC
CASSQTGQLNYEQYF
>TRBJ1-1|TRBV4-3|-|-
TGCGCCAGCAGCCAAGATGTCACAGGGCTGTACACTGAAGCTTTCTTT
CASSQDVTGLYTEAFF
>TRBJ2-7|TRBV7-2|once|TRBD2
TGTGCCAGCAGCCTACAGCCTAGCGGGTCGGGCTACGAGCAGTACTTC
CASSLQPSGSGYEQYF
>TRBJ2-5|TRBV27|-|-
TGTGCCAGCCCTCGGGTCCCAAGGCAGGAGACCCAGTACTTC
CASPRVPRQETQYF
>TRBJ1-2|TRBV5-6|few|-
TGTGCCAGCAGCCCCCTAGGGCAGGGCTATGGCTACACCTTC
CASSPLGQGYGYTF
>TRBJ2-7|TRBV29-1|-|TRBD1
TGCAGCGTTTCCCGGACAGGGGGCTCCTACGAGCAGTACTTC
CSVSRTGGSYEQYF
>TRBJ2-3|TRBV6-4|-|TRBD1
TGTGCCAGCAGTGACCAGGGGGCCTCAGATACGCAGTATTTT
CASSDQGASDTQYF
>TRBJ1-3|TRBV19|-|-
TGTGCCAGTAGTATTAGGGGAACTGGAAACACCATATATTTT
CASSIRGTGNTIYF
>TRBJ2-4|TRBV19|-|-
TGTGCCAGTAGTACTCCCGGACGGAAAAACATTCAGTACTTC
CASSTPGRKNIQYF
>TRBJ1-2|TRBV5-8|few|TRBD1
TGTGCCAGCAGCTTGGGACAGGGAGCTAACTATGGCTACACCTTC
CASSLGQGANYGYTF
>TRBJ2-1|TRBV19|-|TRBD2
TGTGCCAGTAGTATTTCAGGAAGCGGGAGCGCTGAGCAGTTCTTC
CASSISGSGSAEQFF
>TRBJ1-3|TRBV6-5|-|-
TGTGCCAGCAGTACCCTGCCAGGTGGAAACACCATATATTTT
CASSTLPGGNTIYF
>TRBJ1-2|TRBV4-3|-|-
TGCGCCAGCAGCCAAGATAGAGGACAACCCTATGGCTACACCTTC
CASSQDRGQPYGYTF
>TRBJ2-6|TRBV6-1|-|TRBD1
TGTGCCAGCAGGGGGGACAGGGCTGGGGCCAACGTCCTGACTTTC
CASRGDRAGANVLTF
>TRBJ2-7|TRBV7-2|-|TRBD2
TGTGCCAGCACCCTAGCGGGAGGGCCGTATGAGCAGTACTTC
CASTLAGGPYEQYF
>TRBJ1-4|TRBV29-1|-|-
TGCAGCGTTGAAGGGGAGCGAGAGGGAAAACTGTTTTTT
CSVEGEREGKLFF
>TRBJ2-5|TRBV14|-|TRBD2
TGTGCCAGCAGCCCCGGGACTAGCTCCTGGACCCAGTACTTC
CASSPGTSSWTQYF
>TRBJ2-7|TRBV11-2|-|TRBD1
TGTGCCAGCAGCTCGCCGGGACAGACCTACGAGCAGTACTTC
CASSSPGQTYEQYF